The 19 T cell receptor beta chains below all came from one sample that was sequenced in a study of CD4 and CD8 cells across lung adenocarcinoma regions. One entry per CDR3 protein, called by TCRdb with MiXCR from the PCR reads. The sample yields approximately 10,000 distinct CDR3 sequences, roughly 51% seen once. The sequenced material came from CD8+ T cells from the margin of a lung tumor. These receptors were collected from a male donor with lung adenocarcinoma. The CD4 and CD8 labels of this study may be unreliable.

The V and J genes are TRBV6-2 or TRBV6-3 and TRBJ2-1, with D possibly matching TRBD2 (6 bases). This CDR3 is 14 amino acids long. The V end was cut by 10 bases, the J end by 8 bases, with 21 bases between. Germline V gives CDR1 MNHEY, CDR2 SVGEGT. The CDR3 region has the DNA TGTGCCACGACATTCGGGACGGAGGGCGATGAGCAGTTCTTC. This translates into CATTFGTEGDEQFF.

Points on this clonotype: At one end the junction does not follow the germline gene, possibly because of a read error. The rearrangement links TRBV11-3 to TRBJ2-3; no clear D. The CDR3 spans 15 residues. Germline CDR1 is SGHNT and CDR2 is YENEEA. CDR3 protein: CARSAEQRSKDTQYF. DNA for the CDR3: TGTGCCCGCAGCGCGGAGCAGAGAAGCAAAGATACGCAGTACTTT. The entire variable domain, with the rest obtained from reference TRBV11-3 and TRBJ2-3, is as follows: EAGVVQSPRYKIIEKKQPVAFWCNPISGHNTLYWYLQNLGQGPELLIRYENEEAVDDSQLPKDRFSAERLKGVDSTLKIQPAELGDSAVYLCARSAEQRSKDTQYFGPGTRLTVL.

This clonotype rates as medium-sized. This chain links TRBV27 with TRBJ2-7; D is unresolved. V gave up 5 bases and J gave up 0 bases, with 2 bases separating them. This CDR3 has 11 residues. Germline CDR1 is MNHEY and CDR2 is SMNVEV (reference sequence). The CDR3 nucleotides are TGTGCCAGCAGTAGCTCCTACGAGCAGTACTTC. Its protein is CASSSSYEQYF.

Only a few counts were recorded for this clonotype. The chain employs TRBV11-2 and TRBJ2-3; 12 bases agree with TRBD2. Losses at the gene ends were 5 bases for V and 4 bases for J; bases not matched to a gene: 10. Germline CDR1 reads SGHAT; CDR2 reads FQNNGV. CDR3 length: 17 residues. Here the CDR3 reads CASSAGTGLAGSDTQYF. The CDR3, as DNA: TGTGCCAGCAGCGCCGGGACGGGACTAGCGGGTTCAGATACGCAGTATTTT.

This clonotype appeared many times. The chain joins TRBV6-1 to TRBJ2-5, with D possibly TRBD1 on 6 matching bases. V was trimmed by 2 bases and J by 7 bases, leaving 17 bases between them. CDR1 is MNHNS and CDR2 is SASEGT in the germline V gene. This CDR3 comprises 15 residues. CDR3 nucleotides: TGTGCCAGCAGTGAATATTTGACTTTAGGGGGGACCCAGTACTTC. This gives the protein CASSEYLTLGGTQYF.

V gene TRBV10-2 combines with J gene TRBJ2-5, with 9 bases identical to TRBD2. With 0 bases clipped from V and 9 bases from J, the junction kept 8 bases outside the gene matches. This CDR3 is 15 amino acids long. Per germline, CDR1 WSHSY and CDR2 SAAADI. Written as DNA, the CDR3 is TGCGCCAGCAGTGAGTCGCAGCGGGGGGAATTACCCCAGTACTTC. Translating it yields CASSESQRGELPQYF.

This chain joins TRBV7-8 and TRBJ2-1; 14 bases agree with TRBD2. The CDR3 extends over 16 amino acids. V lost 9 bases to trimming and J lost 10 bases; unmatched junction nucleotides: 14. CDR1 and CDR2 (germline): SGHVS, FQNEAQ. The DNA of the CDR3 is TGTGCCAGTCGCCGACTTCCGGGACTAGCGGGGGAGGAGCAGTTCTTC. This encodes CASRRLPGLAGEEQFF. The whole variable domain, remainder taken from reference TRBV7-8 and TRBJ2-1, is GAGVSQSPRYKVAKRGQDVALRCDPISGHVSLFWYQQALGQGPEFLTYFQNEAQLDKSGLPSDRFFAERPEGSVSTLKIQRTQQEDSAVYLCASRRLPGLAGEEQFFGPGTRLTVL.

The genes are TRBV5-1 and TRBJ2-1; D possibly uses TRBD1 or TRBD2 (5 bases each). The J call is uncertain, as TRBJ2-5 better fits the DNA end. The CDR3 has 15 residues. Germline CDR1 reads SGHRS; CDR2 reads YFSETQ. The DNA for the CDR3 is TGCGCCAGCAACCCGGGGACCTCCCCCGGAGAGACCCAGTACTTC. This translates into CASNPGTSPGETQYF.

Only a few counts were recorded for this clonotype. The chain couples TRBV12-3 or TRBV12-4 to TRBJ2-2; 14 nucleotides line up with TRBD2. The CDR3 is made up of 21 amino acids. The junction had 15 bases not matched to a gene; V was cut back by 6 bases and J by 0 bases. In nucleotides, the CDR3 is TGTGCCAGCAGACCAACTACCCCACCGGGACTAGCGGGGGCGAACACCGGGGAGCTGTTTTTT. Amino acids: CASRPTTPPGLAGANTGELFF.

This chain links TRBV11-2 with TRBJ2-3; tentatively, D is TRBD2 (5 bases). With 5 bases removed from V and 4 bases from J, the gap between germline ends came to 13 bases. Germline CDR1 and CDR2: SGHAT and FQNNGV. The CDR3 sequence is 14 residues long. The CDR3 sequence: CASSVLVRADTQYF. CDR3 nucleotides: TGTGCCAGCAGCGTACTAGTTCGCGCAGATACGCAGTATTTT.

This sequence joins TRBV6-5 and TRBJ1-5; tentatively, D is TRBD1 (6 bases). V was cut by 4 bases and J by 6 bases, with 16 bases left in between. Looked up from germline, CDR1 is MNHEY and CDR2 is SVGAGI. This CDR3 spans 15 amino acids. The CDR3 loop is CASSFSGGRAQPQHF. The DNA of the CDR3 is TGTGCCAGCAGTTTCTCGGGGGGGCGGGCTCAGCCCCAGCATTTT.

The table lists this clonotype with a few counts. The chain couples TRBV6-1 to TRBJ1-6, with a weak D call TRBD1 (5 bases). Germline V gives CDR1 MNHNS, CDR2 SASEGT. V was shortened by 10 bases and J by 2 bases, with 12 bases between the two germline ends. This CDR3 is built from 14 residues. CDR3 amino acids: CATAAGPYNSPLHF. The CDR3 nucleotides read TGTGCCACCGCCGCGGGACCCTATAATTCACCCCTCCACTTT.

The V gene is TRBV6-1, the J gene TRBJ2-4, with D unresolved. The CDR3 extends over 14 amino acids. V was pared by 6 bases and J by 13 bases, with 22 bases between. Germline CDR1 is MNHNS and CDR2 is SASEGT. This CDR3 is CASSGGRVDFTQYF. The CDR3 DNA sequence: TGTGCCAGCAGCGGCGGCCGAGTCGACTTCACCCAGTACTTC.

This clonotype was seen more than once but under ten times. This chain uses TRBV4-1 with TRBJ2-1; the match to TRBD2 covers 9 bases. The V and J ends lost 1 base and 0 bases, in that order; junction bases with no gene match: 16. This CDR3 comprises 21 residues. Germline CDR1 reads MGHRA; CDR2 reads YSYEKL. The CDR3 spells CASSQALRTSGLLSSYNEQFF. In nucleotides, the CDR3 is TGCGCCAGCAGCCAAGCGTTAAGAACTAGCGGGTTGCTTAGCTCCTACAATGAGCAGTTCTTC.

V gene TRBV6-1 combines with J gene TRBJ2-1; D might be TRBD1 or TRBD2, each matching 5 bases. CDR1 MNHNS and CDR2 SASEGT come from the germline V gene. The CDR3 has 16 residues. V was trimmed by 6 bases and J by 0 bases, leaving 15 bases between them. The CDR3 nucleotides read TGTGCCAGCAGGGGAGAGGGGCAGCCCTCCTACAATGAGCAGTTCTTC. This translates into CASRGEGQPSYNEQFF.

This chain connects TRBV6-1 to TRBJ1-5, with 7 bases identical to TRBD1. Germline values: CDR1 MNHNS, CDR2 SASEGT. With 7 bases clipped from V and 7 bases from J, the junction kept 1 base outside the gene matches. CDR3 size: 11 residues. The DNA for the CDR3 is TGTGCCAGCACAGGGGGACAGCCCCAGCATTTT. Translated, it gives CASTGGQPQHF.

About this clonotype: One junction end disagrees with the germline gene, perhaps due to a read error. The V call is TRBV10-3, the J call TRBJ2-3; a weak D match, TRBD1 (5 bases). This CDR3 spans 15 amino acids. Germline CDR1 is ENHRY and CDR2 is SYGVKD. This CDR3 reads CAMSSQAVSTGTQFF. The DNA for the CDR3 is TGTGCCATGAGCTCCCAGGCTGTAAGCACAGGTACGCAGTTTTTT.

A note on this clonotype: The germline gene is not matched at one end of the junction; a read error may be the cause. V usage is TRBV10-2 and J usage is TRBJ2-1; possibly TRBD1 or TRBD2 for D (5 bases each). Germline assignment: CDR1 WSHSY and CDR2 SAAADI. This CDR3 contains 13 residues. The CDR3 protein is CASGDPARNVQFF. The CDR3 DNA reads TGCGCCAGCGGGGACCCCGCCAGAAATGTGCAGTTCTTC.

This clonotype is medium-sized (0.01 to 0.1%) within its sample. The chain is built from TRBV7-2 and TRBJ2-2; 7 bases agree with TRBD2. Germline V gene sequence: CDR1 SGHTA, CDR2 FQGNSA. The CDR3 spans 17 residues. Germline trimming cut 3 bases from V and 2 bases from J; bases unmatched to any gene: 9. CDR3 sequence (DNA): TGTGCCAGCAGCTTGAGGGCGGGAGTTGTAAACACCGGGGAGCTGTTTTTT. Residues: CASSLRAGVVNTGELFF.